This entry lists 6 T cell receptor beta chains sequenced from one sample in a study of T cell responses to AZD1222 COVID-19 vaccine. Using immunoSEQ multiplex PCR, the repertoire was profiled, and TCRdb retains in-frame clones only, with some absent. The sample shows just over 80,000 clones, 70% to 90% of them seen only once. The sequenced sample was peripheral blood, obtained on day 0 of AZD1222 vaccination. These receptors were taken from an adult in good health.

This clone was seen more than once but under ten times. J is TRBJ2-5 and V is TRBV11-2; D unresolved. The germline V and J ends were trimmed by 4 bases and 5 bases, with 8 bases remaining between them. CDR1 is SGHAT and CDR2 is FQNNGV in the germline V gene. CDR3 length: 12 residues. The CDR3 DNA reads as TGTGCCAGCAGCTACTCCCGGGAGACCCAGTACTTC. Its translation is CASSYSRETQYF.

J is TRBJ2-2 and V is TRBV6-5; D gene uncertain. CDR3 length: 16 residues. The V gene lost 2 bases and the J gene lost 0 bases, with 10 bases spanning the gap. Germline lookup yields CDR1 MNHEY and CDR2 SVGAGI. The CDR3 DNA sequence: TGTGCCAGCAGTTACGACGGCCCTCCGAACACCGGGGAGCTGTTTTTT. This translates into CASSYDGPPNTGELFF.

The chain combines TRBV15 with TRBJ1-2; weak D call: TRBD1 (5 bases). Trimming stripped 0 bases from V and 4 bases from J, with 12 bases between. Germline V gene sequence: CDR1 LNHNV, CDR2 YYDKDF (reference sequence). The CDR3 contains 15 residues. The DNA of the CDR3 is TGTGCCACCAGCAGAGATCAGGGCAGGGCCTATGGCTACACCTTC. This sequence encodes CATSRDQGRAYGYTF.

The chain couples TRBV7-7 to TRBJ1-3, with 9 bases lining up with TRBD1. V lost 5 bases, J lost 8 bases, and 7 bases stayed unmatched. Germline assignment: CDR1 SSHAT and CDR2 FNYEAQ (reference sequence). This CDR3 spans 14 amino acids. The CDR3, as DNA: TGTGCCAGCAGCCCGCTCCGGACAGGGGACACCATATATTTT. It is translated as CASSPLRTGDTIYF.

This clone was counted once. This sequence joins TRBV7-3 and TRBJ1-1; 9 positions match TRBD1. Losses at the gene ends were 2 bases for V and 9 bases for J; bases not matched to a gene: 7. The CDR3 is made up of 14 amino acids. The germline V gene has CDR1 SGHTA and CDR2 FQGTGA. The chain's CDR3 is CASSLGTQGAKAFF. The CDR3 region has the DNA TGTGCCAGCAGCTTAGGCACACAGGGGGCGAAAGCTTTCTTT.

This clone was recorded once. V and J are TRBV7-2 and TRBJ2-6; D is uncertain. The CDR3 runs 14 residues. Germline values: CDR1 SGHTA, CDR2 FQGNSA. With 3 bases removed from V and 2 bases from J, the gap between germline ends came to 5 bases. CDR3 coding DNA: TGTGCCAGCAGCTTCTCTCCTGGGGCCAACGTCCTGACTTTC. It specifies CASSFSPGANVLTF.